Presented here are 21 T cell receptor beta chains from one specimen sequenced in a study of tumor-infiltrating lymphocytes in oesophageal squamous cell carcinoma. Via MiXCR, TCRdb re-called the PCR reads, giving one row per CDR3 protein. This sample carries some 22,000 distinct CDR3 sequences, 36% of them seen once, and the ten largest clones take about 12%. Sequenced input: esophageal tumor tissue. The receptors shown here come from a male donor with esophageal squamous cell carcinoma.

The rearrangement uses TRBV20-1 and TRBJ2-5, with D unresolved. Judging by the DNA end, TRBJ2-1 fits better; the J call may be wrong. In germline, CDR1 is DFQATT, CDR2 SNEGSKA (reference sequence). The CDR3 length is 13 residues. The CDR3 sequence is CSAIERIEETQFF. The CDR3 nucleotides are TGCAGTGCCATAGAGCGCATCGAAGAGACCCAGTTCTTC.

This clonotype was seen many times. The rearrangement uses TRBV2 and TRBJ2-5, with D perhaps matching TRBD2 (6 bases). Germline CDR1 SNHLY, CDR2 FYNNEI. There are 14 residues in the CDR3. Trimming shortened V by 5 bases and J by 4 bases, and 14 bases separated the two germline ends. The CDR3 DNA follows: TGTGCCAGCAGTAGTCGGGAGAGGAGAGAGACCCAGTACTTC. Its translation: CASSSRERRETQYF.

The V and J genes are TRBV7-3 and TRBJ2-3; TRBD1 might be the D (6 bases). TRBJ2-7 explains the end of the DNA better; the J call may be wrong. The CDR3 is made up of 12 amino acids. Germline loops: CDR1 SGHTA, CDR2 FQGTGA. CDR3 in amino acids: CASSLGQGPQYF. Here the CDR3 DNA reads TGTGCCAGCAGCTTAGGGCAGGGGCCGCAGTACTTC.

On this clonotype: One base away lies a much larger clone, so this may be a sequencing read error. The chain links TRBV4-2 to TRBJ2-2; 8 bases line up with TRBD1. The J call is uncertain, as TRBJ1-1 better fits the DNA end. The CDR3 consists of 16 residues. Per germline, CDR1 LGHNA and CDR2 YNFKEQ. The CDR3 region is CASSQPDRALGGKAFF. CDR3 bases: TGTGCCAGCAGCCAACCGGACAGGGCACTGGGTGGTAAAGCTTTCTTT.

The chain couples TRBV6-6 to TRBJ2-3; 7 bases match TRBD1. Germline CDR1 and CDR2: MNHNY and SVGAGI (reference sequence). The CDR3 covers 14 residues. The V and J ends lost 6 bases and 1 base, in that order; junction bases with no gene match: 4. CDR3 sequence: CASSHGTGTDTQYF. For the CDR3, the DNA is TGTGCCAGCAGCCACGGGACAGGCACAGATACGCAGTATTTT.

This clonotype was detected a few times. The chain recombines TRBV19 with TRBJ2-2; 11 nucleotides align to TRBD1. The CDR3 totals 17 residues. In germline, CDR1 is LNHDA, CDR2 SQIVND (reference sequence). V lost 7 bases to trimming and J lost 4 bases; unmatched junction nucleotides: 11. The CDR3 nucleotides read TGTGCCAGTAAGCGGAACAGGGGGACAGGGGGCACCGGGGAGCTGTTTTTT. The encoded protein is CASKRNRGTGGTGELFF.

The V call is TRBV7-8, the J call TRBJ2-5; TRBD2 matches 8 bases. V shed 7 bases, J shed 7 bases, and the junction held 8 bases outside the gene matches. The germline V gene encodes CDR1 SGHVS and CDR2 FQNEAQ. CDR3 size: 13 residues. This CDR3 is CASTKSGGGTQYF. In nucleotides, the CDR3 is TGTGCCAGCACCAAAAGCGGGGGCGGGACCCAGTACTTC.

With regard to this clonotype: A read error may explain this, as a much larger clone is one base away. The rearrangement links TRBV10-1 to TRBJ2-7; D gene unclear. The V and J ends lost 0 bases and 7 bases respectively, with 13 bases between them. The CDR3 has 14 residues. Per germline, CDR1 WNHNN and CDR2 SYGVQD (reference sequence). The CDR3 here is CASSESISTNEQYF. The CDR3 bases are TGCGCCAGCAGTGAGTCGATCTCTACCAATGAGCAGTACTTC.

The gene calls are TRBV6-6 and TRBJ2-5, with D uncertain. CDR3 length: 13 residues. Germline CDR1 reads MNHNY; CDR2 reads SVGAGI (reference sequence). V was cut by 3 bases and J by 2 bases, with 7 bases left in between. For the CDR3, the DNA is TGTGCCAGCAGTTATACAGCGCAAGAGACCCAGTACTTC. Protein: CASSYTAQETQYF.

There are many counts of this clonotype. The chain carries TRBV19 and TRBJ1-5; D perhaps matches TRBD1 (5 bases). The germline gives CDR1 LNHDA, CDR2 SQIVND (reference sequence). This CDR3 is built from 14 residues. With 7 bases removed from V and 4 bases from J, the gap between germline ends came to 14 bases. The CDR3 coding sequence is TGTGCCAGTACCACGGACACTTCTAATCAGCCCCAGCATTTT. Translated: CASTTDTSNQPQHF. The full variable domain, rest sourced from reference TRBV19 and TRBJ1-5, is DGGITQSPKYLFRKEGQNVTLSCEQNLNHDAMYWYRQDPGQGLRLIYYSQIVNDFQKGDIAEGYSVSREKKESFPLTVTSAQKNPTAFYLCASTTDTSNQPQHFGDGTRLSIL.

The genes are TRBV7-2 and TRBJ2-3; perhaps D is TRBD1 or TRBD2 (7 bases each). Near its end, the DNA agrees better with TRBJ2-7, so the J call may be wrong. CDR1 is SGHTA and CDR2 is FQGNSA in the germline V gene. This CDR3 is 15 amino acids long. The CDR3 nucleotides are TGTGCCAGCAGAAAACAGGGAGGGGGCCCCTACGAGCAGTACTTC. This encodes CASRKQGGGPYEQYF.

This clonotype counts as medium-sized (0.01 to 0.1%). The CDR3 nucleotides read TGTGCCAGCAGCTTAGTGCGTTCGTTTCGGCGGGAGGGTATCTACGAGCAGTACTTC. Protein product: CASSLVRSFRREGIYEQYF. V usage is TRBV7-9 and J usage is TRBJ2-7; 9 bases are a match to TRBD2. The CDR3 has 19 amino acids. V lost 1 base, J lost 3 bases, and 16 bases stayed unmatched. Germline CDR1 and CDR2: SEHNR and FQNEAQ (reference sequence).

The gene calls are TRBV11-2 and TRBJ2-1, with TRBD1 matching over 9 bases. This CDR3 region has 16 residues. CDR1 and CDR2 (germline): SGHAT, FQNNGV. V dropped 2 bases and J dropped 4; count of bases not matched to a gene: 6. CDR3 region: CASSLIGGQGYNEQFF. DNA for the CDR3: TGTGCCAGCAGCTTAATAGGTGGACAGGGGTACAATGAGCAGTTCTTC.

This clonotype occurred a few times. The chain has TRBV4-2 and TRBJ1-5, with 7 bases fitting TRBD1. Trimming took 0 bases from V and 4 from J; bases not matched to a gene: 3. CDR1 and CDR2 (germline): LGHNA, YNFKEQ. The CDR3 is 15 amino acids. CDR3 protein: CASSQDGDSNQPQHF. The CDR3, as DNA: TGTGCCAGCAGCCAAGATGGGGACAGTAATCAGCCCCAGCATTTT.

This clonotype was recorded at least ten times. This chain joins TRBV6-1 and TRBJ2-1, with a tentative D call TRBD1 (6 bases). This CDR3 has 13 amino acids. CDR1 and CDR2 (germline): MNHNS, SASEGT. V gave up 6 bases and J gave up 9 bases, with 15 bases separating them. The CDR3 DNA reads as TGTGCCAGCAGGGCGCAGGGGAACGCTGAGCAGTTCTTC. Its protein is CASRAQGNAEQFF.

The V call is TRBV7-6, the J call TRBJ2-2, with a possible D match to TRBD1 (6 bases). Trimming cost V 5 bases and J 3 bases, with 16 bases left between them. Germline values: CDR1 SGHVS, CDR2 FNYEAQ. The CDR3 totals 16 residues. Here the CDR3 DNA reads TGTGCCAGCAGCCCGGACAGTCGGATCCACACCGGGGAGCTGTTTTTT. Protein product: CASSPDSRIHTGELFF.

This clonotype is labeled medium-sized. This rearrangement joins TRBV7-9 to TRBJ2-7, with D perhaps being TRBD1 or TRBD2 (5 bases each). The CDR3 totals 15 residues. Germline V gives CDR1 SEHNR, CDR2 FQNEAQ (reference sequence). Trimming stripped 3 bases from V and 3 bases from J, with 15 bases between. CDR3 amino acids: CASSLRGQNSYEQYF. CDR3 nucleotide sequence: TGTGCCAGCAGCTTGAGGGGCCAGAACAGCTACGAGCAGTACTTC.

Notes on this clonotype: Lacking the conserved final phenylalanine or tryptophan, this CDR3 likely reflects a read error. The DNA is left out, because the CDR3 cannot be placed on it with certainty; the CDR3 is given as TCRdb lists it. The chain couples TRBV24-1 to TRBJ1-1; the table's D call, TRBD1, was not checked against the DNA. Germline V gene data show CDR1 as KGHDR and CDR2 as SFDVKD. Counting both end residues, the CDR3 totals 18 amino acids. CDR3 residues: CATSDFRTNSSTSSTSAP.

Within the sample, this clonotype is medium-sized. The V gene is TRBV7-6, the J gene TRBJ2-7; 9 bases map to TRBD2. Germline loops: CDR1 SGHVS, CDR2 FNYEAQ. The CDR3 totals 14 residues. The ends lost 6 bases at V and 3 bases at J; junction bases unmatched: 6. CDR3 residues: CASSNAAGGYEQYF. Here the CDR3 DNA reads TGTGCCAGCAGTAATGCAGCGGGAGGCTACGAGCAGTACTTC.

The J gene is TRBJ2-3, the V gene TRBV6-1; 9 bases align to TRBD1. The CDR3 spans 15 residues. CDR1 is MNHNS and CDR2 is SASEGT in the germline V gene. The ends lost 2 bases at V and 2 bases at J; junction bases unmatched: 2. This CDR3 is CASSERQGVTDTQYF. The DNA for the CDR3 is TGTGCCAGCAGTGAAAGACAGGGGGTCACAGATACGCAGTATTTT.

As concerns this clonotype: A read error is possible here, since a much larger clone lies one base away. V gene TRBV12-3 or TRBV12-4 combines with J gene TRBJ1-1; 7 nucleotides agree with TRBD2. The J call may be faulty, since TRBJ2-7 better matches the DNA end. The CDR3 runs 14 residues. The DNA for the CDR3 is TGTGCCAACCAAGCGGGGTTCTCCTACAATGAGCAGTACTTC. It is translated as CANQAGFSYNEQYF.